The sequence of this TCR beta chain was determined in a study of regulatory T cells. This CDR3 has 17 amino acids. Losses at the gene ends were 2 bases for V and 8 bases for J; bases not matched to a gene: 13. Germline V gives CDR1 SGHAT, CDR2 FQNNGV. Findings and caveats of the study: In CD3G-deficient patients, conventional CD4+ T cells were enriched for hydrophobic CDR3 residues at positions 6 and 7. Patient repertoires had restricted TRB V-J pairs and skewed V and J usage, most in Tregs.

Turning to this clone: Its target is not known.

The PCR used 52 TRBV and 13 TRBJ primers. Data came from immunoSEQ multiplex PCR; TCRdb stores just in-frame clones and leaves some out. The sample includes over 30,000 clones, over 90% of them seen just once. Every patient with CD3G deficiency had evidence of autoimmunity. Patients aged 2 to 39 years had fewer naive and more memory CD4+ and CD8+ T cells. CD4+ T cells were divided by sorting: CD25-high CD127-low Tregs, CD25-low CD127-high conventional cells. The specimen sequenced was conventional CD4+ T cells sorted from blood. The gene calls are TRBV11-2 and TRBJ2-1, with 9 bases matching TRBD2. The sequence was collected from a child younger than 10 with CD3G deficiency. CDR3 sequence reads: CASSLSSLAGKRDEQFF. The CDR3 DNA is TGTGCCAGCAGCTTATCCTCCCTAGCGGGAAAAAGGGATGAGCAGTTCTTC.